This is a list of T cell receptor beta chains from one sample in a study of CD8+ T cells in alopecia areata. Clones were read by immunoSEQ multiplex PCR, and TCRdb kept only the in-frame ones, dropping some. This table holds 100,000 to 130,000 clones, under 60% found once. The source material was NKG2D-low CD8+ T cells sorted from blood. The receptors were sampled from a human donor with alopecia areata. CDR3s leave out the opening cysteine and the closing phenylalanine or tryptophan. The order of the fields is J gene, V gene, CDR3 protein.

TRBJ2-2 | TRBV27 | ASSLEPLAGGGNGELF
TRBJ1-2 | TRBV29-1 | SVEGGPFLGYT
TRBJ2-1 | TRBV5-1 | ASSPTSGFYNEQF
TRBJ1-5 | TRBV19 | ASSTPRTGLYSNQPQH
TRBJ2-3 | TRBV2 | ASLWADTQY
TRBJ1-1 | TRBV9 | ASSVDGGGGTEAF
TRBJ2-3 | TRBV7-8 | ASSLVGQGGADTQY
TRBJ1-2 | TRBV29-1 | SVDTDGRDGYT
TRBJ1-1 | TRBV7-9 | ASSLTSGHQEEAF
TRBJ2-7 | TRBV7-9 | ASTPRDRAYEQY
TRBJ2-7 | TRBV9 | ASSVVETDEQY
TRBJ2-7 | TRBV19 | ASSKRTGGYEQY
TRBJ2-3 | TRBV27 | ASSLVGGRSGGDTQY
TRBJ2-5 | TRBV6-6 | ASSPEETQY
TRBJ2-1 | TRBV28 | ASSGGGYNEQF
TRBJ2-5 | TRBV27 | ATAEERGLETQY
TRBJ2-1 | TRBV6-5 | ASSYGSGNEQF
TRBJ2-1 | TRBV19 | ASSISGTGWSEQF
TRBJ2-1 | TRBV19 | ASSGRLAGEVEQF
TRBJ2-3 | TRBV28 | ASSLQGAVITDTQY
TRBJ2-7 | TRBV27 | ASTRGPLLVGDEQY
TRBJ2-7 | TRBV5-8 | ASSYSGGQYEQY
TRBJ1-1 | TRBV27 | ASSLSWGMNTEAF
TRBJ2-5 | TRBV7-2 | ASSLWATEQETQY
TRBJ1-2 | TRBV27 | ASSLSRESGYT
TRBJ2-3 | TRBV7-3 | ASSLIAGRTDTQY
TRBJ2-7 | TRBV10-3 | AISESGDEQY
TRBJ2-7 | TRBV7-9 | ASSWDRVEQY
TRBJ2-5 | TRBV11-2 | ASSLDLASETQY
TRBJ1-1 | TRBV29-1 | SVEEDRGRNTEAF
TRBJ2-7 | TRBV28 | ASSAYALAGETYEQY
TRBJ2-7 | TRBV29-1 | SVTFRGSYEQY
TRBJ2-3 | TRBV7-3 | ASSSLGRGIDTQY
TRBJ1-1 | TRBV7-9 | ASSLDRAKGTEAF
TRBJ2-7 | TRBV5-4 | ASSIRYRGREQY
TRBJ2-3 | TRBV5-1 | ASRDRGSWSPDTQY
TRBJ2-3 | TRBV28 | ASSPSSGSTDTQY
TRBJ2-5 | TRBV28 | ASSLRGIGETQY
TRBJ2-1 | TRBV9 | ASSVVAGGPNEQF
TRBJ2-3 | TRBV29-1 | SVLTDTQY
TRBJ2-1 | TRBV5-1 | ASSSRGSYNEQF
TRBJ1-2 | TRBV27 | ASSLPGARGYT
TRBJ2-5 | TRBV7-3 | ASSSSGTSGQETQY
TRBJ2-1 | TRBV7-9 | ASSPGVVSYNEQF
TRBJ1-4 | TRBV7-9 | ASSGTGGRATNEKLF
TRBJ2-1 | TRBV5-1 | ASSLALMYRTSDYNEQF
TRBJ2-1 | TRBV5-1 | ASSPIAGGGNEQF
TRBJ2-5 | TRBV2 | ASSEGELAGGPWKTQY
TRBJ2-7 | TRBV27 | ASSFLAGGVYEQY
TRBJ1-5 | TRBV14 | ASSGWGNQPQH
TRBJ2-1 | TRBV6-5 | ASSYWGLAGREQF
TRBJ2-2 | TRBV5-1 | ASSYNTGELF
TRBJ1-2 | TRBV19 | ASSTYNPALSGYT